This T cell receptor beta chain was documented in a study of blood T cell repertoires in COVID-19. Background on the study: Whether acute or convalescent, the COVID-19 samples came from the United States, Italy and Spain. PBMCs, B-cell-depleted T cells, or T cells provided the cDNA or gDNA that made up the material.

Authors' methods: The authors estimated nucleated cell counts from reference gene primer amplification. Clones were sequenced by immunoSEQ multiplex PCR, and TCRdb holds only the in-frame ones, with some missing. That table gives V, J and clone size, and the DNA gave D and trimming. This table has just under 150,000 clones, 85% appearing once. The length of the CDR3 is 13 residues. With V trimmed by 5 bases and J by 4 bases, 2 bases remained unmatched. Germline lookup yields CDR1 MDHEN and CDR2 SYDVKM. Sequencing used peripheral blood. The clonotype was recovered from a human donor with acute or convalescent COVID-19. The donor label of this sample is uncertain. The V and J genes are TRBV28 and TRBJ1-2; TRBD1 agrees at 9 bases. The CDR3 DNA reads as TGTGCCAGCAGTCAACAGGGGGCCTATGGCTACACCTTC. Translated, it gives CASSQQGAYGYTF.